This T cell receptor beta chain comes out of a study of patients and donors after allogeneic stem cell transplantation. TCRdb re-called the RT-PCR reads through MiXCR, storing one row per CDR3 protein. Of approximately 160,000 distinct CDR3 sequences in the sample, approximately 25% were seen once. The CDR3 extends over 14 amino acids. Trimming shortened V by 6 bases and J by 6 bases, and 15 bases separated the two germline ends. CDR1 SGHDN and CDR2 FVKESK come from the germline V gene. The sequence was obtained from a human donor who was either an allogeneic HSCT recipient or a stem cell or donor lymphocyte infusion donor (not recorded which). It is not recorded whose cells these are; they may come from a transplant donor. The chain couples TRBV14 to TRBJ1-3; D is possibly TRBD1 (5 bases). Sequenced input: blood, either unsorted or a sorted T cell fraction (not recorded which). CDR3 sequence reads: CASRSTGGENTIYF. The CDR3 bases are TGTGCCAGCAGATCCACGGGGGGGGAAAACACCATATATTTT.